The source of this T cell receptor beta chain is a study of cytomegalovirus exposure and HLA in healthy donors. The CDR3 extends over 14 amino acids. Germline V CDR1 and CDR2: SGHDN, FVKESK. V lost 1 base and J 10 bases, leaving 13 bases between the germline ends. Primers included in the PCR were 60 Vbeta and 13 Jbeta primers. This table comes from immunoSEQ multiplex PCR, and its TCRdb copy is limited to in-frame clones, with some not included. This repertoire comprises fewer than 110,000 clones; its ten largest clones make up 3% to 3.5%. The TCR sequence derives from a man aged 35 to 55 in good health and CMV-seronegative. Sequencing was done on a sample of PBMCs. The gene calls are TRBV14 and TRBJ1-4; D is undetermined. The CDR3 nucleotides are TGTGCCAGCAGCCAAGGAGGTGGTTTCGGAAAACTGTTTTTT. This gives the protein CASSQGGGFGKLFF.